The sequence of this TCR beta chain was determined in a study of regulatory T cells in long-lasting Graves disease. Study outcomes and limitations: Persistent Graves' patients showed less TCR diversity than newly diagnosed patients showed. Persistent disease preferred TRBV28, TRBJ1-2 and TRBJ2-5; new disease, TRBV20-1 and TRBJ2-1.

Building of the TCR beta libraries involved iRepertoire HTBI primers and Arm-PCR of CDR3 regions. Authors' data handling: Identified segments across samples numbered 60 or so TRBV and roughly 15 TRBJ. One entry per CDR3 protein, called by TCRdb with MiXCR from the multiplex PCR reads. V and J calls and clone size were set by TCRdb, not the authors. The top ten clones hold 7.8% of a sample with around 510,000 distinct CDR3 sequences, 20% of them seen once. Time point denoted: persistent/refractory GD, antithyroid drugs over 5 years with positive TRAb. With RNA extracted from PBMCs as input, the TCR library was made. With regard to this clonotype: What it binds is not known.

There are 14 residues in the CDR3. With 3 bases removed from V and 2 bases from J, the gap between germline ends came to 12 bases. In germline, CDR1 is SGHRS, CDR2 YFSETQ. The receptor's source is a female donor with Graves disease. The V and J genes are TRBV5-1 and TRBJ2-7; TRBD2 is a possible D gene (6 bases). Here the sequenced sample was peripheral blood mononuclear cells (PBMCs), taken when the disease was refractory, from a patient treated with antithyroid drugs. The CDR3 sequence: CASSWDSGTYEQYF. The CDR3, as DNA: TGCGCCAGCAGCTGGGATAGCGGTACCTACGAGCAGTACTTC.